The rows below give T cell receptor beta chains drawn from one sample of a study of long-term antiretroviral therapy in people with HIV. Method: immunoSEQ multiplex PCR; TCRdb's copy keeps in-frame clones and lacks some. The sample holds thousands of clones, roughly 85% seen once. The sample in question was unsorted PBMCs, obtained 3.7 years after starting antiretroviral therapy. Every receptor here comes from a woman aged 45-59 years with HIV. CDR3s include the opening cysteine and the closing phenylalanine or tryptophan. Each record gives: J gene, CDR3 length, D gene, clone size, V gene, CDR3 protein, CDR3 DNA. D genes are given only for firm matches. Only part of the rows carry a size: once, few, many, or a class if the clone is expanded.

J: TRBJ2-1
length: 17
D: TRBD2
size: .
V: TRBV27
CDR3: CASSFFGLADSYNEQFF
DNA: TGTGCCAGCAGTTTCTTTGGACTAGCGGACTCCTACAATGAGCAGTTCTTC

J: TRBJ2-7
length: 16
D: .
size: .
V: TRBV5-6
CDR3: CASSPEGRLFSYEQYF
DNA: TGTGCCAGCAGCCCTGAGGGGCGGTTGTTCTCCTACGAGCAGTACTTC

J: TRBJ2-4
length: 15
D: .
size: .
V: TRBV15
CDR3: CATSREAGARDIQYF
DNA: TGTGCCACCAGCAGAGAAGCAGGGGCCCGAGACATTCAGTACTTC

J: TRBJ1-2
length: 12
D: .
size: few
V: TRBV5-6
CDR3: CASSPGTTGYTF
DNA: TGTGCCAGCAGCCCCGGGACAACCGGCTACACCTTC

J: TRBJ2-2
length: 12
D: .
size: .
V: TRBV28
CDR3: CASARVGGELFF
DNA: TGTGCCAGCGCCAGGGTGGGCGGGGAGCTGTTTTTT

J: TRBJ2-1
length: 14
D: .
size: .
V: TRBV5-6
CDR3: CASSFMDAYNEQFF
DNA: TGTGCCAGCAGCTTCATGGATGCCTACAATGAGCAGTTCTTC

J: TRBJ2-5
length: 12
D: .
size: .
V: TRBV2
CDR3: CASKGLAETQYF
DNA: TGTGCCAGCAAAGGGCTTGCAGAGACCCAGTACTTC

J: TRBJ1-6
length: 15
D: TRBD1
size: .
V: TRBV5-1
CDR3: CASSGTGMNNSPLHF
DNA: TGCGCCAGCAGCGGGACAGGAATGAATAATTCACCCCTCCACTTT

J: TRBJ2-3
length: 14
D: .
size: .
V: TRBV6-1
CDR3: CASLTTGYTDTQYF
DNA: TGTGCCAGCCTGACGACAGGATACACAGATACGCAGTATTTT

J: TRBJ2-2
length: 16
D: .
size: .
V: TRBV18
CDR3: CASSPSGSTGGGELFF
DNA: TGTGCCAGCTCACCAAGCGGGTCTACAGGAGGCGGGGAGCTGTTTTTT

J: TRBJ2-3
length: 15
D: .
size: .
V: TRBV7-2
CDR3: CASSLVWKATDTQYF
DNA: TGTGCCAGCAGCTTGGTCTGGAAAGCCACAGATACGCAGTATTTT

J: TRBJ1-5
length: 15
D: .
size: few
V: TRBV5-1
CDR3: CASTQNDKADQPQHF
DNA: TGCGCCAGCACCCAGAACGACAAAGCAGATCAGCCCCAGCATTTT

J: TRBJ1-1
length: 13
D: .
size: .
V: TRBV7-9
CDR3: CASSFSRDTEAFF
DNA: TGTGCCAGCAGCTTTTCCAGGGACACTGAAGCTTTCTTT

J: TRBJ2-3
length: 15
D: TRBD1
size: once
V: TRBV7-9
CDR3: CASSSLGGFTDTQYF
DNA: TGTGCCAGCAGCTCCTTAGGGGGCTTCACAGATACGCAGTATTTT

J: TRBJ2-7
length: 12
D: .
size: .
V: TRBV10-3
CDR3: CAISDAVGEQYF
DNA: TGTGCCATCAGTGATGCAGTTGGCGAGCAGTACTTC

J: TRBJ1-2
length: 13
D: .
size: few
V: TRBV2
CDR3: CASSQAGNYGYTF
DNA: TGTGCCAGCAGCCAGGCCGGCAACTATGGCTACACCTTC

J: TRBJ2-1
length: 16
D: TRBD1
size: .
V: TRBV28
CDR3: CASRTSGTGEWDEQFF
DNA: TGTGCCAGCAGGACTTCTGGGACAGGGGAATGGGATGAGCAGTTCTTC

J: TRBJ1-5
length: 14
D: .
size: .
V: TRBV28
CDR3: CASNTGKSNQPQHF
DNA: TGTGCCAGCAACACAGGGAAAAGCAATCAGCCCCAGCATTTT

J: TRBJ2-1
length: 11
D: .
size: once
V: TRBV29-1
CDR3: CSVESVPLLFF
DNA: TGCAGCGTTGAATCGGTTCCCCTGCTGTTCTTC

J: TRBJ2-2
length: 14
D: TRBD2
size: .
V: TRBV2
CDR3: CASSGLAGTGELFF
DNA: TGTGCCAGCAGCGGACTAGCGGGAACCGGGGAGCTGTTTTTT

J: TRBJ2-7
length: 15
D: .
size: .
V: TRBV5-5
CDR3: CASSLASGAGNEQYF
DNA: TGTGCCAGCAGCTTGGCCTCGGGGGCGGGTAACGAGCAGTACTTC

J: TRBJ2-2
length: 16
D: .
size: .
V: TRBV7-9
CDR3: CASSSKPGTNTGELFF
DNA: TGTGCCAGCAGTTCCAAGCCGGGAACTAACACCGGGGAGCTGTTTTTT

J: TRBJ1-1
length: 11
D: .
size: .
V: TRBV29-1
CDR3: CSVVMNTEAFF
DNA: TGCAGCGTTGTAATGAACACTGAAGCTTTCTTT

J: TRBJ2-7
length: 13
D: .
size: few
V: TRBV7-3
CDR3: CASSFGGAYEQYF
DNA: TGTGCCAGCAGCTTTGGGGGCGCCTACGAGCAGTACTTC

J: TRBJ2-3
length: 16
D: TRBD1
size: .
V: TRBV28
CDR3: CASSTGQGGSTDTQYF
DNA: TGTGCCAGCAGCACCGGACAGGGAGGTAGCACAGATACGCAGTATTTT

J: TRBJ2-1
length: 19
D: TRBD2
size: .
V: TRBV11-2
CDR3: CASSFGSGGRPSSYNEQFF
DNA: TGTGCCAGCAGCTTCGGCTCGGGAGGGCGACCCAGCTCCTACAATGAGCAGTTCTTC

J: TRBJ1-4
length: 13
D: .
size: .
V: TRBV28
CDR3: CASRGVVFEKLFF
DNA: TGTGCCAGCAGGGGAGTAGTGTTTGAAAAACTGTTTTTT

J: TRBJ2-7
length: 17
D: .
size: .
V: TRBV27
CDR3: CASSSYRAGGAGNEQYF
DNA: TGTGCCAGCAGTTCTTACAGGGCTGGGGGAGCAGGCAACGAGCAGTACTTC